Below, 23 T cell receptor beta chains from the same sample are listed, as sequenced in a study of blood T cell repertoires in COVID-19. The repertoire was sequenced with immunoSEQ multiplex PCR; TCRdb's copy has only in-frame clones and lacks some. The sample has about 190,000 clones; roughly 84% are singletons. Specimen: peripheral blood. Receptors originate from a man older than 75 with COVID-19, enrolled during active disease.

The CDR3 spells CASKRQVNTEAFF. In DNA, the CDR3 is TGTGCCAGCAAGAGACAGGTGAACACTGAAGCTTTCTTT. The chain carries TRBV6-5 and TRBJ1-1, with a possible D match to TRBD1 (6 bases). Per the germline V gene, CDR1 is MNHEY and CDR2 is SVGAGI. The CDR3 totals 13 residues. The V end was cut by 7 bases, the J end by 0 bases, with 9 bases between.

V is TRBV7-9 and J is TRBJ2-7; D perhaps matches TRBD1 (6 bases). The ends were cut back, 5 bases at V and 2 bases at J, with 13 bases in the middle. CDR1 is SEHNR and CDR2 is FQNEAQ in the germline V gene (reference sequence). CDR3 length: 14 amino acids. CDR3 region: CASSRPGTTYEQYF. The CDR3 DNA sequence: TGTGCCAGCAGCCGCCCCGGGACAACCTACGAGCAGTACTTC.

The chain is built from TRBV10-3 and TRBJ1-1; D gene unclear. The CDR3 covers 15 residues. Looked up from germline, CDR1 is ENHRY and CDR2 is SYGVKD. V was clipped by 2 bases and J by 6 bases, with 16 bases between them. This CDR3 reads CAISENFEGSAEAFF. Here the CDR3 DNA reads TGTGCCATCAGTGAGAACTTTGAGGGTTCGGCTGAAGCTTTCTTT.

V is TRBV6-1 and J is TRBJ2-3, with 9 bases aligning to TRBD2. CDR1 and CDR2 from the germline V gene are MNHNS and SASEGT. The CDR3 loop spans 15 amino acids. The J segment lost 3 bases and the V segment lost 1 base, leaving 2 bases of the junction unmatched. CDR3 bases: TGTGCCAGCAGTGAAGAAGCGGGGGGAACAGATACGCAGTATTTT. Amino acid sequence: CASSEEAGGTDTQYF.

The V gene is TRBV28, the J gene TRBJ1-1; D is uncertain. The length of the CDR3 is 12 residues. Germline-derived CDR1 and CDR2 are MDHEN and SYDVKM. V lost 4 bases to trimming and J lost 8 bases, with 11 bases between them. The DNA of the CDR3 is TGTGCCAGCAGTTCACAAAGAACCGAAGCTTTCTTT. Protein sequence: CASSSQRTEAFF.

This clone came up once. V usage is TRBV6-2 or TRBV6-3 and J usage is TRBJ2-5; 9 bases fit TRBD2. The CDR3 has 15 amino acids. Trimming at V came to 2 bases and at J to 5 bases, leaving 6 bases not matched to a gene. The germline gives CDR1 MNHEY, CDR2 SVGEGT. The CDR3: CASSYGRGGEETQYF. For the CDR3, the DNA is TGTGCCAGCAGTTACGGGCGGGGGGGAGAGGAGACCCAGTACTTC.

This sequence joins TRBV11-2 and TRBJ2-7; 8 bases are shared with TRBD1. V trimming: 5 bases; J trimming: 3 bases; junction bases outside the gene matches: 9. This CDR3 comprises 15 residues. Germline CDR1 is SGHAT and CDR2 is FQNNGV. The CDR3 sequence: CASSPSGQGVYEQYF. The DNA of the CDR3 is TGTGCCAGCAGCCCGAGCGGACAGGGCGTCTACGAGCAGTACTTC.

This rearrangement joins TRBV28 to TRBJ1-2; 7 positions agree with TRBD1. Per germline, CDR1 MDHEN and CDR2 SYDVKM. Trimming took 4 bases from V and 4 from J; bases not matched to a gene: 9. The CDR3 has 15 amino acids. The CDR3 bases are TGTGCCAGCAGTTCAAAGATGGGACAGCTCTATGGCTACACCTTC. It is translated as CASSSKMGQLYGYTF.

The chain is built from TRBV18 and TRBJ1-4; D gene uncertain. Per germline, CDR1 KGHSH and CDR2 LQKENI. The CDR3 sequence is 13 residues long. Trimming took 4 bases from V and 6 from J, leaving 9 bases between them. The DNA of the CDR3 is TGTGCCAGCTCACTTTACGGGTATGAAAAACTGTTTTTT. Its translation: CASSLYGYEKLFF.

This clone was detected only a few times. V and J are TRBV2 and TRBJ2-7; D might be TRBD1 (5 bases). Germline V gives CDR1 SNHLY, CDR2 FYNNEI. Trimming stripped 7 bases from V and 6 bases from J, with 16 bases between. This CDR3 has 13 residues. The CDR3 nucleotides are TGTGCCAGCAAGCCAGGGATCGCCCCCGAGCAGTACTTC. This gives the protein CASKPGIAPEQYF.

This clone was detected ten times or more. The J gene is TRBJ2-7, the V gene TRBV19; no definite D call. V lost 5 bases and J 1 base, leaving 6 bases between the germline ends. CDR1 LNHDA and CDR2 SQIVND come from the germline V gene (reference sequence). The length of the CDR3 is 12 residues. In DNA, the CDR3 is TGTGCCAGTAGTTTCAATTCCTACGAGCAGTACTTC. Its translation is CASSFNSYEQYF. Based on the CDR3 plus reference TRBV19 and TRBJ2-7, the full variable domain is DGGITQSPKYLFRKEGQNVTLSCEQNLNHDAMYWYRQDPGQGLRLIYYSQIVNDFQKGDIAEGYSVSREKKESFPLTVTSAQKNPTAFYLCASSFNSYEQYFGPGTRLTVT.

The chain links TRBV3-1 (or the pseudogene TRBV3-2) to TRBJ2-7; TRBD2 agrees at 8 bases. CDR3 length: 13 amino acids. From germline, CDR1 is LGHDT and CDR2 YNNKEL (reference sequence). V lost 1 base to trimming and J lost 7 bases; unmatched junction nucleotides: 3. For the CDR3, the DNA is TGTGCCAGCAGCCAAGCGGGGGGGCTTGAGCAGTACTTC. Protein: CASSQAGGLEQYF.

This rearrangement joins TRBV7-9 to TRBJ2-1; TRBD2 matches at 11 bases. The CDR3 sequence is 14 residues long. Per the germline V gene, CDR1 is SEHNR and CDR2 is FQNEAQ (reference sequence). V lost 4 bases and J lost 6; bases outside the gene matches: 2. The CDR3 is CASSSGTSGNEQFF. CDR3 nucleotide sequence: TGTGCCAGCAGCTCCGGGACTAGCGGCAATGAGCAGTTCTTC.

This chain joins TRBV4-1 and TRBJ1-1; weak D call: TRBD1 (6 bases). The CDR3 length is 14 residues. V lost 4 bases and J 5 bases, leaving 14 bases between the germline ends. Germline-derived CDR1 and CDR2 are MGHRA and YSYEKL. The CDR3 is CASSLRRGGTEAFF. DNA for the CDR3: TGCGCCAGCAGCCTCAGGAGGGGGGGGACTGAAGCTTTCTTT.

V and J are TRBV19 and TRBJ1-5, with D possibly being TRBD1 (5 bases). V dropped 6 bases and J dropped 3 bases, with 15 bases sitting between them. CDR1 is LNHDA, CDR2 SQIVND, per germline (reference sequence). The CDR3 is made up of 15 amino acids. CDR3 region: CASSPSGTHNQPQHF. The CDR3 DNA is TGTGCCAGTAGCCCTTCGGGGACTCACAATCAGCCCCAGCATTTT.

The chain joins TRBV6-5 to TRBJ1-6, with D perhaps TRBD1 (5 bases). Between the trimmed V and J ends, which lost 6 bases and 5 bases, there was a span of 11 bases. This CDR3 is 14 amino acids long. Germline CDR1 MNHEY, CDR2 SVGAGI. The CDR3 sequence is CASREGRNNSPLHF. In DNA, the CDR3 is TGTGCCAGCAGGGAGGGACGAAATAATTCACCCCTCCACTTT.

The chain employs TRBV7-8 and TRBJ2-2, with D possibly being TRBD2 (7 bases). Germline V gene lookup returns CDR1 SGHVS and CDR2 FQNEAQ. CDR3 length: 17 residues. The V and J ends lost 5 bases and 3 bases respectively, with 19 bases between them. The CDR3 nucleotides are TGTGCCAGCAGCCAACAGGGAGGGCGTGAGCACACCGGGGAGCTGTTTTTT. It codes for CASSQQGGREHTGELFF.

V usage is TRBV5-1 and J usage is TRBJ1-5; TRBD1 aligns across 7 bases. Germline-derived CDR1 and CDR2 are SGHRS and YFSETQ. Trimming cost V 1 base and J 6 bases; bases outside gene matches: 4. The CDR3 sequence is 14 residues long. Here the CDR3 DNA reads TGCGCCAGCAGCTTGCTACAGGGGAGTCAGCCCCAGCATTTT. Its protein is CASSLLQGSQPQHF.

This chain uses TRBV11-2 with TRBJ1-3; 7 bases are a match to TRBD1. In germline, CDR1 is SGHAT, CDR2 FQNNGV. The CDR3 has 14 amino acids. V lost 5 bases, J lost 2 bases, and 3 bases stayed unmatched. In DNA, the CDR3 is TGTGCCAGCAGCAAAGGGACAGCTGGAAACACCATATATTTT. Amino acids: CASSKGTAGNTIYF.

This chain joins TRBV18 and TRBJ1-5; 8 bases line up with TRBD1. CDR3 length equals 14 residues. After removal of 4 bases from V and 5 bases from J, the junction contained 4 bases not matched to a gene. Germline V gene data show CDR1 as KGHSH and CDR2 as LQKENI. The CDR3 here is CASSQQGAHQPQHF. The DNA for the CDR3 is TGTGCCAGCTCACAGCAGGGGGCCCATCAGCCCCAGCATTTT.

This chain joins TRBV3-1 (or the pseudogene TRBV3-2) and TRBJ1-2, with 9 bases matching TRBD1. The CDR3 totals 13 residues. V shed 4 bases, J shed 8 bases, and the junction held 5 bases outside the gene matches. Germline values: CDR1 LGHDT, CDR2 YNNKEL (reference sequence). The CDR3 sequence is CASSLQGARGYTF. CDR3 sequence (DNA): TGTGCCAGCAGCCTACAGGGGGCGCGGGGCTACACCTTC.

In nucleotides, the CDR3 is TGTGCCAGCAGCCTAACTTACTGGGGGCCCAATGAAAAACTGTTTTTT. This gives the protein CASSLTYWGPNEKLFF. The rearrangement uses TRBV7-2 and TRBJ1-4; D perhaps matches TRBD1 (6 bases). The CDR3 length is 16 residues. Germline-derived CDR1 and CDR2 are SGHTA and FQGNSA. V lost 5 bases, J lost 5 bases, and 18 bases lay in between.

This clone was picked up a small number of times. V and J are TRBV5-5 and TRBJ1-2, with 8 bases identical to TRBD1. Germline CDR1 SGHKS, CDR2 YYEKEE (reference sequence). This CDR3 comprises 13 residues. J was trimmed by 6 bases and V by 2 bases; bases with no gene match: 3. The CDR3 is CASSFQGANGYTF. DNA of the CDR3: TGTGCCAGCAGCTTTCAGGGGGCTAATGGCTACACCTTC.